A single sample is the source of the 28 T cell receptor beta chains below, sequenced in a study of control samples from healthy donors and cancer patients (dated by TCRdb to between 2020 and 2021). Preparation of the library involved the immunoSEQ multiplex PCR assay. The table comes from immuneACCESS by way of TCRdb, which keeps in-frame sequences with V and J called. Part of the clones is missing from these tables; in studies checked, under half for an unresolved V gene and the rest for unknown reasons. The sample table lists some 44,000 clones, about three quarters of them with a count of one. The ten top clones hold roughly 15% of the sample. Sequenced material: formalin-fixed, paraffin-embedded tissue. The receptors derive from a male donor with melanoma.

This clone was seen more than once but under ten times. The chain combines TRBV2 with TRBJ2-1; TRBD1 might be the D (6 bases). The CDR3 runs to 15 residues. Between the trimmed V and J ends, which lost 2 bases and 5 bases, there was a span of 13 bases. CDR1 is SNHLY, CDR2 FYNNEI, per germline. CDR3 sequence reads: CASSERDNPHNEQFF. Here the CDR3 DNA reads TGTGCCAGCAGTGAACGGGACAACCCTCACAATGAGCAGTTCTTC.

This clone occurred a few times. The V and J genes are TRBV6-2 or TRBV6-3 and TRBJ1-5; D not certain. The length of the CDR3 is 14 residues. The ends were cut back, 2 bases at V and 4 bases at J, with 9 bases in the middle. The germline V gene has CDR1 MNHEY and CDR2 SVGEGT. CDR3 sequence reads: CASSYTRVNQPQHF. In DNA, the CDR3 is TGTGCCAGCAGTTACACGCGCGTTAATCAGCCCCAGCATTTT.

The chain is built from TRBV6-5 and TRBJ2-5, with no clear D. Trimming removed 0 bases from V and 4 bases from J, with 12 bases in between. Per germline, CDR1 MNHEY and CDR2 SVGAGI. CDR3 length: 15 amino acids. Written as DNA, the CDR3 is TGTGCCAGCAGTTACTCGCGGCAGCCGGGAGAGACCCAGTACTTC. This encodes CASSYSRQPGETQYF.

The rearrangement links TRBV19 to TRBJ1-1; D not certain. This CDR3 has 11 amino acids. Germline loops: CDR1 LNHDA, CDR2 SQIVND (reference sequence). V was shortened by 3 bases and J by 1 base, with 0 bases between the two germline ends. CDR3 sequence reads: CASSMNTEAFF. DNA for the CDR3: TGTGCCAGTAGTATGAACACTGAAGCTTTCTTT.

The V call is TRBV7-9, the J call TRBJ2-1; unclear D gene. Trimming stripped 4 bases from V and 6 bases from J, with 7 bases between. This CDR3 is built from 12 residues. Per the germline V gene, CDR1 is SEHNR and CDR2 is FQNEAQ (reference sequence). The CDR3 sequence is CASSSPLNEQFF. The CDR3 coding sequence is TGTGCCAGCAGCTCTCCGCTCAATGAGCAGTTCTTC.

V gene TRBV30 combines with J gene TRBJ2-7; 11 nucleotides agree with TRBD2. CDR3 length: 13 residues. Germline values: CDR1 GTSNPN, CDR2 SVGIG (reference sequence). V was clipped by 7 bases and J by 1 base; unmatched bases: 3. CDR3 amino acids: CASASGRSYEQYF. Written as DNA, the CDR3 is TGTGCCTCAGCTAGCGGGAGGTCCTACGAGCAGTACTTC.

This clone was recorded a few times. The V gene is TRBV5-6, the J gene TRBJ2-7, with 9 bases matching TRBD2. Trimming cost V 2 bases and J 2 bases; bases outside gene matches: 8. Germline V gene data show CDR1 as SGHDT and CDR2 as YYEEEE. There are 16 residues in the CDR3. CDR3: CASSFTGTSSAYEQYF. The DNA for the CDR3 is TGTGCCAGCAGCTTCACCGGGACTAGCAGCGCCTACGAGCAGTACTTC. Full variable domain (outside the CDR3, taken from reference TRBV5-6 and TRBJ2-7): DAGVTQSPTHLIKTRGQQVTLRCSPKSGHDTVSWYQQALGQGPQFIFQYYEEEERQRGNFPDRFSGHQFPNYSSELNVNALLLGDSALYLCASSFTGTSSAYEQYFGPGTRLTVT.

The V and J genes are TRBV19 and TRBJ1-2, with D perhaps matching TRBD1 (6 bases). The V end was cut by 8 bases, the J end by 2 bases, with 15 bases between. The CDR3 consists of 14 residues. Germline assignment: CDR1 LNHDA and CDR2 SQIVND (reference sequence). The CDR3 protein is CASSQGQLNYGYTF. CDR3 in DNA: TGTGCCAGTTCACAAGGACAGTTAAACTATGGCTACACCTTC.

The chain has TRBV7-9 and TRBJ2-7, with TRBD1 identical over 11 bases. Losses at the gene ends were 5 bases for V and 4 bases for J; bases not matched to a gene: 13. Germline CDR1 reads SEHNR; CDR2 reads FQNEAQ (reference sequence). The CDR3 runs to 17 residues. CDR3 amino acids: CASSHGHPGQGDYEQYF. The CDR3 region has the DNA TGTGCCAGCAGCCACGGGCACCCGGGACAGGGGGATTACGAGCAGTACTTC.

V and J are TRBV29-1 and TRBJ2-6, with D unresolved. The germline V and J ends were trimmed by 6 bases and 4 bases, with 7 bases remaining between them. The V gene's germline CDR1 is SQVTM and CDR2 ANQGSEA. The CDR3 is 12 residues long. The CDR3 loop reads CSVTSGANVLTF. DNA for the CDR3: TGCAGCGTCACTTCCGGGGCCAACGTCCTGACTTTC. Looking up the rest from reference TRBV29-1 and TRBJ2-6 gives the full variable domain: SAVISQKPSRDICQRGTSLTIQCQVDSQVTMMFWYRQQPGQSLTLIATANQGSEATYESGFVIDKFPISRPNLTFSTLTVSNMSPEDSSIYLCSVTSGANVLTFGAGSRLTVL.

This sequence joins TRBV5-1 and TRBJ2-7, with D perhaps assigned TRBD1 or TRBD2 (6 bases each). The CDR3 covers 16 residues. The V end was cut by 0 bases, the J end by 2 bases, with 15 bases between. The germline V gene encodes CDR1 SGHRS and CDR2 YFSETQ. This chain's CDR3 is CASSLEGGSRTYEQYF. CDR3 nucleotides: TGCGCCAGCAGCTTGGAGGGGGGATCAAGAACCTACGAGCAGTACTTC.

The chain uses TRBV19 and TRBJ2-2, with 7 bases matching TRBD1. Looked up from germline, CDR1 is LNHDA and CDR2 is SQIVND (reference sequence). The CDR3 contains 17 residues. After removal of 5 bases from V and 2 bases from J, the junction contained 11 bases not matched to a gene. This chain's CDR3 is CASSFQWDSFNTGELFF. As DNA, the CDR3 is TGTGCCAGTAGTTTCCAATGGGACAGCTTTAACACCGGGGAGCTGTTTTTT.

This clone was seen only once. The chain recombines TRBV11-2 with TRBJ2-3; weak D call: TRBD2 (6 bases). V dropped 5 bases and J dropped 6 bases, with 12 bases sitting between them. Germline lookup yields CDR1 SGHAT and CDR2 FQNNGV. This CDR3 region has 13 residues. In DNA form, the CDR3 reads TGTGCCAGCAGCCCGACTAGAGCGGATACGCAGTATTTT. Amino acids: CASSPTRADTQYF.

This clone appeared once. The CDR3 here is CASSTAQGVYGYTF. Written as DNA, the CDR3 is TGTGCCAGTAGTACCGCACAGGGGGTCTATGGCTACACCTTC. The J gene is TRBJ1-2, the V gene TRBV19; 8 positions agree with TRBD1. The J segment lost 4 bases and the V segment lost 4 bases, leaving 5 bases of the junction unmatched. Germline values: CDR1 LNHDA, CDR2 SQIVND (reference sequence). This CDR3 region has 14 residues. Variable domain in full (rest from reference TRBV19 and TRBJ1-2): DGGITQSPKYLFRKEGQNVTLSCEQNLNHDAMYWYRQDPGQGLRLIYYSQIVNDFQKGDIAEGYSVSREKKESFPLTVTSAQKNPTAFYLCASSTAQGVYGYTFGSGTRLTVV.

This clone has just a few counts. The chain employs TRBV5-1 and TRBJ2-5; 8 bases match TRBD1. Germline V lookup: CDR1 SGHRS, CDR2 YFSETQ. After removal of 4 bases from V and 7 bases from J, the junction contained 12 bases not matched to a gene. The CDR3 totals 15 residues. The CDR3 here is CASSPLTGEMGTQYF. The CDR3 DNA sequence: TGCGCCAGCAGCCCCCTGACAGGGGAGATGGGGACCCAGTACTTC.

There are a few counts of this clone. V gene TRBV3-1 (or the pseudogene TRBV3-2) combines with J gene TRBJ2-7, with TRBD2 identical over 10 bases. Germline CDR1 LGHDT, CDR2 YNNKEL (reference sequence). The trim removed 4 bases at V and 3 bases at J, leaving 6 bases unmatched. The CDR3 consists of 15 residues. The CDR3 loop is CASSPGLAEYYEQYF. The CDR3 DNA is TGTGCCAGCAGCCCCGGACTAGCGGAGTACTACGAGCAGTACTTC.

This rearrangement joins TRBV18 to TRBJ1-1; perhaps TRBD1 as D (5 bases). Germline-derived CDR1 and CDR2 are KGHSH and LQKENI. V was shortened by 3 bases and J by 1 base, with 6 bases between the two germline ends. The CDR3 covers 13 residues. CDR3 in DNA: TGTGCCAGCTCACCGGGGGGGAACACTGAAGCTTTCTTT. It yields the protein CASSPGGNTEAFF.

J is TRBJ1-1 and V is TRBV27; D is unclear. V was clipped by 6 bases and J by 5 bases, with 10 bases between them. CDR3 length: 12 residues. In germline, CDR1 is MNHEY, CDR2 SMNVEV (reference sequence). CDR3 coding DNA: TGTGCCAGCAGGTCGGGATTAACTGAAGCTTTCTTT. This encodes CASRSGLTEAFF.

The chain is built from TRBV7-8 and TRBJ2-5; the D gene is possibly TRBD1 (5 bases). The CDR3 extends over 13 amino acids. CDR1 SGHVS and CDR2 FQNEAQ come from the germline V gene. Trimming shortened V by 5 bases and J by 5 bases, and 12 bases separated the two germline ends. Here the CDR3 reads CASSQGVRETQYF. The CDR3 nucleotides read TGTGCCAGCAGCCAAGGGGTGAGGGAGACCCAGTACTTC. The whole variable domain, remainder taken from reference TRBV7-8 and TRBJ2-5, is GAGVSQSPRYKVAKRGQDVALRCDPISGHVSLFWYQQALGQGPEFLTYFQNEAQLDKSGLPSDRFFAERPEGSVSTLKIQRTQQEDSAVYLCASSQGVRETQYFGPGTRLLVL.

This chain joins TRBV12-3 or TRBV12-4 and TRBJ2-1; D is unresolved. The CDR3 totals 11 residues. V was pared by 2 bases and J by 8 bases, with 4 bases between. The CDR3 DNA sequence: TGTGCCAGCAGTTTACTCGATGAGCAGTTCTTC. Translating it yields CASSLLDEQFF.

The rearrangement uses TRBV13 and TRBJ1-2, with D unresolved. This CDR3 has 18 residues. CDR1 PRHDT and CDR2 FYEKMQ come from the germline V gene (reference sequence). With 5 bases removed from V and 3 bases from J, the gap between germline ends came to 25 bases. CDR3 DNA sequence: TGTGCCAGCAGCCTCCTGAAGGACGCCACGAAGCCCTACTATGGCTACACCTTC. Amino acids: CASSLLKDATKPYYGYTF.

The chain recombines TRBV6-5 with TRBJ2-2; possible D gene TRBD1, 8 bases. Germline V gene sequence: CDR1 MNHEY, CDR2 SVGAGI. There are 13 residues in the CDR3. V was trimmed by 6 bases and J by 7 bases, leaving 12 bases between them. The CDR3 region is CASRQGGGGELFF. In nucleotides, the CDR3 is TGTGCCAGCAGACAGGGGGGGGGCGGGGAGCTGTTTTTT.

The rearrangement joins TRBV28 to TRBJ1-5; perhaps TRBD1 as D (6 bases). Germline lookup yields CDR1 MDHEN and CDR2 SYDVKM. V lost 10 bases and J 4 bases, leaving 17 bases between the germline ends. The CDR3 is made up of 14 amino acids. The CDR3 loop reads CATTRGHQNQPQHF. The CDR3 region has the DNA TGTGCCACCACGCGGGGACACCAAAATCAGCCCCAGCATTTT.

The chain combines TRBV6-2 or TRBV6-3 with TRBJ2-2, with TRBD2 identical over 7 bases. This CDR3 is built from 15 residues. From germline, CDR1 is MNHEY and CDR2 SVGEGT. V trimming: 6 bases; J trimming: 9 bases; junction bases outside the gene matches: 13. The CDR3 reads CASSNGGSLLRELFF. The CDR3, as DNA: TGTGCCAGCAGCAATGGCGGGAGCCTTCTGAGGGAGCTGTTTTTT.

The rearrangement joins TRBV29-1 to TRBJ2-7, with a possible D match to TRBD1 (5 bases). From germline, CDR1 is SQVTM and CDR2 ANQGSEA. Trimming stripped 6 bases from V and 1 base from J, with 10 bases between. The CDR3 spans 12 residues. The CDR3 DNA follows: TGCAGCGTCCAGACAGATTCCTACGAGCAGTACTTC. Translating it yields CSVQTDSYEQYF.

The chain carries TRBV15 and TRBJ1-4; tentatively, D is TRBD1 (5 bases). This CDR3 spans 16 amino acids. Germline-derived CDR1 and CDR2 are LNHNV and YYDKDF (reference sequence). Trimming shortened V by 0 bases and J by 5 bases, and 13 bases separated the two germline ends. The chain's CDR3 is CATSRDYDRLNEKLFF. DNA of the CDR3: TGTGCCACCAGCAGAGATTACGACAGATTGAATGAAAAACTGTTTTTT.

V and J are TRBV7-3 and TRBJ2-5; TRBD2 aligns across 7 bases. Germline CDR1 reads SGHTA; CDR2 reads FQGTGA. The trim removed 6 bases at V and 0 bases at J, leaving 7 bases unmatched. The CDR3 covers 15 residues. CDR3 DNA: TGTGCCAGCAGAACGGACACTAGCGACCAAGAGACCCAGTACTTC. The encoded protein is CASRTDTSDQETQYF. Full variable domain (rest looked up from reference TRBV7-3 and TRBJ2-5): GAGVSQTPSNKVTEKGKYVELRCDPISGHTALYWYRQSLGQGPEFLIYFQGTGAADDSGLPNDRFFAVRPEGSVSTLKIQRTERGDSAVYLCASRTDTSDQETQYFGPGTRLLVL.

J is TRBJ2-1 and V is TRBV5-4, with 9 bases aligning to TRBD2. V was pared by 0 bases and J by 4 bases, with 5 bases of the junction left unmatched. The CDR3 totals 16 residues. Germline CDR1 is SGHNT and CDR2 is YYREEE (reference sequence). CDR3 sequence: CASSLAGGRGYNEQFF. The CDR3 bases are TGTGCCAGCAGCTTGGCCGGCGGGAGGGGGTACAATGAGCAGTTCTTC. The full variable domain, its missing parts supplied by reference TRBV5-4 and TRBJ2-1, is ETGVTQSPTHLIKTRGQQVTLRCSSQSGHNTVSWYQQALGQGPQFIFQYYREEENGRGNFPPRFSGLQFPNYSSELNVNALELDDSALYLCASSLAGGRGYNEQFFGPGTRLTVL.